The clone carrying this T cell receptor beta chain was counted many times. Its antigen is currently unknown. This CDR3 has 15 residues. Germline V gene data show CDR1 as MDHEN and CDR2 as SYDVKM. V was pared by 6 bases and J by 0 bases, with 15 bases between. Unique molecular identifiers were incorporated when the TCRbeta library was constructed. MiXCR was run by TCRdb on the PCR reads, yielding one entry per CDR3 protein. The table records around 440,000 distinct CDR3 sequences, about 10% of them present only once. The source of the sample is a study of T-cell reconstitution after alpha-beta-depleted transplantation in children. General study findings and limits: As was reported, about two months after transplant, alpha-beta T cells came from several hundred expanded graft clones.

The clonotype was recovered from a child under 10 years old with inherited bone marrow failure, due to receive a stem cell transplant. The input for sequencing was PBMCs, taken before TCRalphabeta/CD19-depleted stem cell transplant. This sequence joins TRBV28 and TRBJ2-7, with D tentatively TRBD1 (5 bases). The CDR3 DNA sequence: TGTGCCAGCAGGCTCCTGATAGGGGCCTCCTACGAGCAGTACTTC. It yields the protein CASRLLIGASYEQYF.